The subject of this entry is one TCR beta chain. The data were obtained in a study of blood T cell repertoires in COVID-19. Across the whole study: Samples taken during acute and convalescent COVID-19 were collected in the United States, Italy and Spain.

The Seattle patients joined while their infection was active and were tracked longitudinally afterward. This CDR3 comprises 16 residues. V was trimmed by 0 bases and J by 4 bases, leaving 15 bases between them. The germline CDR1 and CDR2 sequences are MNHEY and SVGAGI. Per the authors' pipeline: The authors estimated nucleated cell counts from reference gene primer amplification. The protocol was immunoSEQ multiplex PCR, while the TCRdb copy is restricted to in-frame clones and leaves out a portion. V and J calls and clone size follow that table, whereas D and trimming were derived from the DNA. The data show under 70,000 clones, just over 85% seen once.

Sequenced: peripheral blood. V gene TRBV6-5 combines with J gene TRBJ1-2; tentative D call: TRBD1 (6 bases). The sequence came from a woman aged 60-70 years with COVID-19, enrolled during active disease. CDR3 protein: CASSYSKDSRRYGYTF. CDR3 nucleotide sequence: TGTGCCAGCAGTTACTCGAAGGACAGCCGCCGCTATGGCTACACCTTC.